This passage covers 10 T cell receptor beta chains from one sample sequenced in a study of molecular identifiers for immune sequencing clone quantification. TCRdb re-called the PCR reads through MiXCR, storing one row per CDR3 protein. The table includes about 320,000 distinct CDR3 sequences, over 20% detected once. Sequences were obtained from naive CD8+ T cells from blood, with Jurkat cell RNA spiked in. Indicated subset: FACS-sorted CD8+CD4-CCR7+CD45RA+ naive T cells. Source of these receptors: a human donor in good health. Some libraries in this study had Jurkat cell RNA spiked in.

The rearrangement links TRBV11-2 to TRBJ2-7; maybe TRBD2 (6 bases). Trimming cost V 5 bases and J 7 bases, with 18 bases left between them. CDR3 length: 14 amino acids. Germline CDR1 and CDR2: SGHAT and FQNNGV. In nucleotides, the CDR3 is TGTGCCAGCAGCCCCGGGACTGCCCCTTATGAGCAGTACTTC. Its protein is CASSPGTAPYEQYF.

This clonotype was picked up many times. The gene calls are TRBV7-9 and TRBJ2-7; perhaps D is TRBD1 or TRBD2 (5 bases each). V gave up 4 bases and J gave up 6 bases, with 16 bases separating them. The length of the CDR3 is 14 residues. Looked up from germline, CDR1 is SEHNR and CDR2 is FQNEAQ (reference sequence). CDR3 sequence: CASSSGTGPAEQYF. The CDR3 DNA reads TGTGCCAGCAGCTCCGGGACGGGGCCAGCCGAGCAGTACTTC.

This clonotype was picked up a small number of times. The rearrangement joins TRBV12-5 to TRBJ2-7; D is unresolved. Trimming cost V 2 bases and J 11 bases, with 1 base left between them. Per the germline V gene, CDR1 is LGHNT and CDR2 is FRNRAP. The CDR3 spans 8 residues. The CDR3 is CASGLKYF. DNA for the CDR3: TGTGCTAGTGGTTTGAAGTACTTC.

This clonotype was observed at least ten times. This sequence joins TRBV10-3 and TRBJ2-7; 7 nucleotides align to TRBD1. The CDR3 length is 12 residues. Trimming removed 5 bases from V and 4 bases from J; junction bases left unmatched: 2. The germline V gene has CDR1 ENHRY and CDR2 SYGVKD. The CDR3 loop is CAISPTGYEQYF. The CDR3 nucleotides are TGTGCCATCAGTCCGACAGGGTACGAGCAGTACTTC.

About this clonotype: A much larger clone lies a single base off, so this may be a read error. The rearrangement links TRBV4-3 to TRBJ2-2; 9 nucleotides line up with TRBD1. CDR3 length equals 16 residues. The ends lost 1 base at V and 3 bases at J; junction bases unmatched: 3. Germline V gene lookup returns CDR1 LGHNA and CDR2 YSLEER. The DNA of the CDR3 is TGCGCCAGCAGCCAAGTTGGGACAGGGTACACCGGGGAGCTGTTTTTT. It yields the protein CASSQVGTGYTGELFF.

This clonotype was seen at least ten times. The chain carries TRBV28 and TRBJ2-7, with TRBD2 matching over 10 bases. J lost 4 bases, V lost 6 bases, and 6 bases had no gene match. The CDR3 spans 14 residues. Germline assignment: CDR1 MDHEN and CDR2 SYDVKM. The CDR3 DNA reads TGTGCCAGCAGACAAGCGGGAGGGCCTTACGAGCAGTACTTC. Residues: CASRQAGGPYEQYF. Supplemented by reference TRBV28 and TRBJ2-7, the full variable domain reads DVKVTQSSRYLVKRTGEKVFLECVQDMDHENMFWYRQDPGLGLRLIYFSYDVKMKEKGDIPEGYSVSREKKERFSLILESASTNQTSMYLCASRQAGGPYEQYFGPGTRLTVT.

This clonotype appeared many times. This rearrangement joins TRBV6-2 or TRBV6-3 to TRBJ2-1; no firm D call. V was pared by 3 bases and J by 7 bases, with 7 bases between. Germline CDR1 and CDR2: MNHEY and SVGEGT. The CDR3 covers 12 residues. This CDR3 reads CASSYLGNEQFF. The DNA of the CDR3 is TGTGCCAGCAGTTATCTGGGAAATGAGCAGTTCTTC.

A word on this clonotype: A much larger clone differs from this one at a single base, so this may be a read error. The V call is TRBV28, the J call TRBJ2-1; 8 bases fit TRBD2. The trim removed 6 bases at V and 3 bases at J, leaving 7 bases unmatched. Germline CDR1 is MDHEN and CDR2 is SYDVKM. The CDR3 is 15 amino acids. This CDR3 is CASRKETSDYNEQFF. For the CDR3, the DNA is TGTGCCAGCAGAAAAGAGACTAGCGACTACAATGAGCAGTTCTTC.

Many counts were recorded for this clonotype. This chain joins TRBV4-1 and TRBJ2-5; D call uncertain. The V gene's germline CDR1 is MGHRA and CDR2 YSYEKL. V was cut by 0 bases and J by 3 bases, with 8 bases left in between. The CDR3 has 14 residues. In nucleotides, the CDR3 is TGCGCCAGCAGCCAAGATACGTGGAAAGAGACCCAGTACTTC. This codes for CASSQDTWKETQYF.

A few counts support this clonotype. The genes are TRBV30 and TRBJ2-1; either TRBD1 or TRBD2 may fit D (5 bases each). V lost 0 bases, J lost 10 bases, and 7 bases lay in between. Per germline, CDR1 GTSNPN and CDR2 SVGIG (reference sequence). The CDR3 extends over 11 amino acids. In nucleotides, the CDR3 is TGTGCCTGGAGTGTAGGGGAGGAGCAGTTCTTC. Amino acid sequence: CAWSVGEEQFF.